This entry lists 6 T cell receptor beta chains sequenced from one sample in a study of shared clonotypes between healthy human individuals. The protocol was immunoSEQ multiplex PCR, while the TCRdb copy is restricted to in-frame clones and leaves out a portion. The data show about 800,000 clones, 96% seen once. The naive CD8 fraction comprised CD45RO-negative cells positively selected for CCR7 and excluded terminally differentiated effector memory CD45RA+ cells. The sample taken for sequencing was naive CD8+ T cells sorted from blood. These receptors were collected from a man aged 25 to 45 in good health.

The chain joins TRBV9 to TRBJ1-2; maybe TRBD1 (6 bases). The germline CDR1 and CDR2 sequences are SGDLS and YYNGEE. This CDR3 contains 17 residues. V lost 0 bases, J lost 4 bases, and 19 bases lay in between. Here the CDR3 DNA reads TGTGCCAGCAGCGTAGGAGGAGGGGGGGACACCCTCTATGGCTACACCTTC. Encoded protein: CASSVGGGGDTLYGYTF.

CDR3 in amino acids: CASSLESLVSTDTQYF. The CDR3 region has the DNA TGTGCCAGCAGCTTAGAATCACTAGTTTCCACAGATACGCAGTATTTT. V usage is TRBV11-2 and J usage is TRBJ2-3, with a tentative D call TRBD2 (5 bases). Trimming removed 0 bases from V and 2 bases from J, with 12 bases in between. This CDR3 region has 16 residues. The germline CDR1 and CDR2 sequences are SGHAT and FQNNGV.

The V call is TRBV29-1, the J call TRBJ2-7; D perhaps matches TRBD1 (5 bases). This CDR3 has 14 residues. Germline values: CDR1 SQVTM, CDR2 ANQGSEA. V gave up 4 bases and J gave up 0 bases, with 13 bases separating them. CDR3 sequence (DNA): TGCAGCGTTGTCCCCGCGGACATCTCCTACGAGCAGTACTTC. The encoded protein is CSVVPADISYEQYF.

CDR3 in amino acids: CASSLGTGGPRNEQFF. In DNA, the CDR3 is TGTGCCAGTAGCCTGGGCACAGGCGGGCCGCGCAATGAGCAGTTCTTC. The chain combines TRBV19 with TRBJ2-1, with D possibly called TRBD1 or TRBD2 (5 bases each). Germline V gene lookup returns CDR1 LNHDA and CDR2 SQIVND (reference sequence). The V and J ends lost 6 bases and 6 bases respectively, with 21 bases between them. The CDR3 has 16 residues.

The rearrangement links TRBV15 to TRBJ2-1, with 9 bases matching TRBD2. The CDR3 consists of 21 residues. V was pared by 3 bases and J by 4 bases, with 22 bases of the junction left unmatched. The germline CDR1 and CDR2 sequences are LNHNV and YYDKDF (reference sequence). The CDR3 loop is CATSSSGVAGVAIDQYNEQFF. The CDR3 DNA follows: TGTGCCACCAGCAGCTCGGGAGTAGCGGGAGTCGCTATTGACCAATACAATGAGCAGTTCTTC. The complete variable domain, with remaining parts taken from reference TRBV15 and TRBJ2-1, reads DAMVIQNPRYQVTQFGKPVTLSCSQTLNHNVMYWYQQKSSQAPKLLFHYYDKDFNNEADTPDNFQSRRPNTSFCFLDIRSPGLGDTAMYLCATSSSGVAGVAIDQYNEQFFGPGTRLTVL.

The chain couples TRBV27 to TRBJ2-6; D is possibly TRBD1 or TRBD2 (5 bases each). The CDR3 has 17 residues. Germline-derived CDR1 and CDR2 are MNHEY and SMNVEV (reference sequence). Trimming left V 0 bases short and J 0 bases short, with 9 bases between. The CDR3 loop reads CASSLSWGNSGANVLTF. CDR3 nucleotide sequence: TGTGCCAGCAGTTTATCGTGGGGGAACTCTGGGGCCAACGTCCTGACTTTC.